These 11 T cell receptor beta chains were sequenced from one sample in a study of blood T cell repertoires in COVID-19. Profiling relied on immunoSEQ multiplex PCR, and the TCRdb table lists in-frame clones only, not all of them. The sample holds about 250,000 clones, roughly 85% seen once. Sequences were obtained from PBMCs or T cells enriched from blood (not recorded which). The source of these receptors is a woman between 45 and 65 years old with acute COVID-19.

This chain uses TRBV15 with TRBJ2-2; TRBD1 might be the D (5 bases). The CDR3 has 13 residues. Per the germline V gene, CDR1 is LNHNV and CDR2 is YYDKDF (reference sequence). V lost 5 bases, J lost 3 bases, and 7 bases lay in between. The CDR3 bases are TGTGCCACCAGCTGGACACACACCGGGGAGCTGTTTTTT. It codes for CATSWTHTGELFF.

V is TRBV20-1 and J is TRBJ1-2, with 7 nucleotides matching TRBD1. The CDR3 loop spans 13 amino acids. V dropped 3 bases and J dropped 6; count of bases not matched to a gene: 7. Germline V gene sequence: CDR1 DFQATT, CDR2 SNEGSKA (reference sequence). Here the CDR3 reads CSASPSTGNGYTF. Written as DNA, the CDR3 is TGCAGTGCTAGTCCATCGACAGGGAATGGCTACACCTTC.

This clone showed up just once. V usage is TRBV7-8 and J usage is TRBJ2-1; 7 bases align to TRBD2. After removal of 5 bases from V and 0 bases from J, the junction contained 1 base not matched to a gene. Germline CDR1 and CDR2: SGHVS and FQNEAQ. The CDR3 extends over 14 amino acids. The CDR3 sequence: CASSPGGSYNEQFF. The CDR3 DNA is TGTGCCAGCAGCCCGGGAGGCTCCTACAATGAGCAGTTCTTC.

J is TRBJ2-5 and V is TRBV4-3, with D uncertain. Looked up from germline, CDR1 is LGHNA and CDR2 is YSLEER. Trimming shortened V by 0 bases and J by 1 base, and 9 bases separated the two germline ends. This CDR3 region has 15 residues. The CDR3 loop is CASSQEVTSQETQYF. The CDR3 DNA is TGCGCCAGCAGCCAAGAGGTCACTTCCCAAGAGACCCAGTACTTC.

Points on this clone: Within the sample, other DNA sequences also encode this same CDR3. CDR3 DNA sequence: TGTGCCAGCAGCTTGAGGGGAAGCAATCAGCCCCAGCATTTT. Residues: CASSLRGSNQPQHF. The rearrangement joins TRBV5-4 to TRBJ1-5; D might be TRBD1 (5 bases). Trimming removed 1 base at V and 1 base at J, with 6 bases between. The germline V gene has CDR1 SGHNT and CDR2 YYREEE (reference sequence). This CDR3 has 14 residues.

The chain carries TRBV30 and TRBJ2-6; maybe TRBD1 (5 bases). Trimming removed 3 bases from V and 0 bases from J, with 12 bases in between. The CDR3 sequence is 16 residues long. Looked up from germline, CDR1 is GTSNPN and CDR2 is SVGIG (reference sequence). The CDR3 bases are TGTGCCTGGAGAGGGGTGAATCCCTCTGGGGCCAACGTCCTGACTTTC. Its protein product is CAWRGVNPSGANVLTF.

The J gene is TRBJ1-5, the V gene TRBV10-3; D unclear. From germline, CDR1 is ENHRY and CDR2 SYGVKD. Trimming shortened V by 10 bases and J by 7 bases, and 17 bases separated the two germline ends. This CDR3 has 13 residues. CDR3 sequence (DNA): TGTGCCACCTCGATAGGAACGGGACAGCCCCAGCATTTT. Amino acid sequence: CATSIGTGQPQHF.

The chain uses TRBV7-8 and TRBJ1-5; a possible D gene is TRBD1 (6 bases). The CDR3 contains 16 residues. Trimming stripped 5 bases from V and 6 bases from J, with 20 bases between. Per germline, CDR1 SGHVS and CDR2 FQNEAQ. Here the CDR3 reads CASSPRRQGSSQPQHF. The DNA of the CDR3 is TGTGCCAGCAGCCCCCGCCGGCAGGGGAGTTCTCAGCCCCAGCATTTT.

The gene calls are TRBV5-1 and TRBJ1-5; D not resolved. Germline V gene lookup returns CDR1 SGHRS and CDR2 YFSETQ. CDR3 size: 14 residues. V was trimmed by 4 bases and J by 2 bases, leaving 10 bases between them. CDR3 region: CASSMGSGNQPQHF. The CDR3, as DNA: TGCGCCAGCAGCATGGGCAGCGGCAATCAGCCCCAGCATTTT.

This clone came up a few times. The rearrangement uses TRBV6-5 and TRBJ1-1; maybe TRBD1 (6 bases). V was shortened by 2 bases and J by 0 bases, with 13 bases between the two germline ends. From germline, CDR1 is MNHEY and CDR2 SVGAGI. CDR3 size: 16 residues. CDR3 sequence: CASSYGRGKMNTEAFF. The CDR3 region has the DNA TGTGCCAGCAGTTACGGGAGGGGGAAGATGAACACTGAAGCTTTCTTT.

For the CDR3, the DNA is TGTGCCAGCAGCTTAATAGCGGGGGGGCCCAATGAGCAGTTCTTC. Encoded protein: CASSLIAGGPNEQFF. J is TRBJ2-1 and V is TRBV7-2, with 11 bases that match TRBD2. The ends lost 2 bases at V and 6 bases at J; junction bases unmatched: 3. This CDR3 has 15 amino acids. Germline V lookup: CDR1 SGHTA, CDR2 FQGNSA.